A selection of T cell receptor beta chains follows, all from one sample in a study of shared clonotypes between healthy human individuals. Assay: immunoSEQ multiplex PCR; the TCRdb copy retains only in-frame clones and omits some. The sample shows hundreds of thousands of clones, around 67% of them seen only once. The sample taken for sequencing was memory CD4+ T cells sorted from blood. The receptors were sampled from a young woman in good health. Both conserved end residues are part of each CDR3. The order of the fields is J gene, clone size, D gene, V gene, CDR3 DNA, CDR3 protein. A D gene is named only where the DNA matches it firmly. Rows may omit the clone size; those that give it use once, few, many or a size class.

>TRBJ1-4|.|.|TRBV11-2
TGTGCCAGCAGTTCAGCCACGGGAGGAGAGAATGAAAAACTGTTTTTT
CASSSATGGENEKLFF
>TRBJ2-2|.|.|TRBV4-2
TGTGCCAGCAGCCACCCCTCGGGGTCGGCCACCGGGGAGCTGTTTTTT
CASSHPSGSATGELFF
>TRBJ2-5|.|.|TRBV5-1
TGCGCCAGCAGACACGAGGTGGGGGAGACCCAGTACTTC
CASRHEVGETQYF
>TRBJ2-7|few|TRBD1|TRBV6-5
TGTGCCAGCACAGGAGCCAGACAGGGTCACGAGCAGTACTTC
CASTGARQGHEQYF
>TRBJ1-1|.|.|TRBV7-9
TGTGCCAGCAGCCTACAGGGCAAGAACACTGAAGCTTTCTTT
CASSLQGKNTEAFF
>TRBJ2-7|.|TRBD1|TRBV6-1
TGTGCCAGCAGTGTCGGTCCCGGGACAGGGACGAGCTCCTACGAGCAGTACTTC
CASSVGPGTGTSSYEQYF
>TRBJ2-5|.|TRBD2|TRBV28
TGTGCCAGCAGTTTTTGGACTAGCGGGAGTTCAGAGACCCAGTACTTC
CASSFWTSGSSETQYF
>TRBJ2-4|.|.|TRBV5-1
TGCGCCAGCAGCTGGACCAATAGGGACATTCAGTACTTC
CASSWTNRDIQYF
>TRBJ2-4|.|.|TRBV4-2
TGTGCCAGCAGCCAAGATACGCTAGCCGCTTTAGCCAAAAACATTCAGTACTTC
CASSQDTLAALAKNIQYF
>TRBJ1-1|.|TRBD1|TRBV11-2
TGTGCCAGCAGCCTGCAGGGGGTTAGCACTGAAGCTTTCTTT
CASSLQGVSTEAFF
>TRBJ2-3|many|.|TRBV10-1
TGCGCCCCATTGGGCCGGGATGGTTTAGATACGCAGTATTTT
CAPLGRDGLDTQYF